This T cell receptor beta chain was captured in a study of monozygotic twins with inflammatory bowel disease (dated by TCRdb to between 2018 and 2020). As for the study more broadly: The full study comprised around 28 monozygotic twin pairs: nine German pairs (four IBD-concordant, five IBD-discordant) and 19 IBD-discordant Danish pairs. The search for disease-associated traits relied mainly on comparing, within discordant pairs, IBD patients with their genetically identical healthy co-twins. Each individual had, on average, about 151 000 unique TCRalpha sequences and 181 000 unique TCRbeta sequences available for analysis.

From each donor, a roughly 2.4 ml peripheral blood sample was collected into PAXgene tubes and kept at -80 degrees C. Without any T cell sorting, total RNA was extracted from whole blood using the PAXgene blood miRNA kit on an automated QIAcube. Peripheral blood from monozygotic twin pairs who were concordant or discordant for inflammatory bowel disease underwent deep TCRalpha and TCRbeta repertoire profiling using unique molecular barcoding. Smoking habits were recorded for all twin pairs, and individuals were classified as current, former or never smokers. Points the paper makes about the study in general: Repertoire similarity did not differ between concordant and discordant twins, possibly due to limited statistical power. No single strong signal or clonotype linked to IBD turned up in the results, so the idea that one exists was not supported. The analysis was unable to tell different T cell subtypes apart. A decrease in TCRbeta repertoire diversity, as measured by inverse Simpson index, was observed in IBD patients compared with their healthy co-twins. Fewer clonotypes were shared with other individuals by IBD patients than by healthy twins, most markedly in patients showing signs of disease activity. Because patients received different immunosuppressive treatments, the repertoires may have picked up extra background noise and variability between individuals.

About this clonotype itself: The clone's antigen remains unknown.

The CDR3 goes from the cysteine to the phenylalanine over 16 residues. No DNA has been recorded. CDR1 and CDR2 are read off the germline V gene (reference sequence) as MNHEY and SMNVEV. Receptors were amplified or captured by 5' RACE. Preparation of each TCR library used about 3,200 ng of total RNA. For each sample, cDNA was synthesized in eight separate reactions using SMARTScribe reverse transcriptase. During cDNA synthesis, unique molecular identifiers containing a 6-nucleotide sample barcode were introduced by template switching. Amplification of TCRalpha and TCRbeta cDNA involved two nested PCRs of about 15 and 9 cycles, and each PCR was followed by bead purification. Before amplification, the cDNA was both treated with uracil DNA-glycosylase and purified with the QIAquick PCR purification kit. The second PCR was the step at which Illumina TruSeq-compatible adapters and sample-specific barcodes were added. Library quality and concentration were assessed using TapeStation and Qubit, and about 5 ng of each library was pooled. Sequencing of pooled libraries was carried out on an Illumina HiSeq2500 single-index Rapid Run using 2 x 100 bp reads and custom sequencing primers. On the study's bioinformatics: MiGEC version 1.2.6 was used for UMI-based consensus assembly, which corrected PCR and sequencing errors. MiXCR version 2.1.1 was used for V(D)J alignment, clonotype assembly and CDR3 extraction. To normalise gene usage, clonotype sharing and MAIT/NKT TCR abundance, the analysis used the top 1000, 10 000 and 20 000 clonotypes per sample. Diversity was computed as the inverse Simpson index with the vegan R package after downsampling to 27 000 UMIs. Paired Mann-Whitney U tests were applied to discordant twin pairs, with Benjamini-Hochberg correction for multiple testing. TCRdb reprocessed the sequencing reads and holds a single record per CDR3 protein sequence, with no DNA. TCRdb, rather than the study authors, made the V and J calls. For this sample, the table gives 350,000 to 500,000 distinct CDR3 sequences. The ten largest clones take up around 2.4% of the sample.

Recombination joined TRBV27 with TRBJ1-2; lacking DNA, the TRBD1 call made by TCRdb goes unchecked. The sequencing sample was made of blood. The clonotype was recovered from a human donor with ulcerative colitis or Crohn's disease, or a healthy co-twin of an affected twin (not recorded which). The CDR3 in this case is CASSLNPQGALHGYTF.